Listed here are 2 T cell receptor beta chains from one sample, sequenced in a study of T cell clonality in common variable immunodeficiency (dated by TCRdb to about 2015). The receptor library was made with the immunoSEQ multiplex PCR assay. TCRdb re-hosts the immuneACCESS table, in-frame sequences only. Its copies lack some clones; in the studies checked, an unresolved V gene accounts for under half of them, and the cause for the rest is not known. The sample features about 26,000 clones, and none is a singleton. The ten largest clonotypes hold 24% of the sample. The full study reports these points: Reportedly, TCRbeta sequences from CVID had fewer deletions and N-nucleotide insertions, and highly modified clones with 13 or more V deletions were absent from CVID.

Their antigen targets remain unknown. Material for sequencing was peripheral blood mononuclear cells. All receptors derive from a human donor with common variable immunodeficiency.

This clone came up many times. The CDR3 end is not reached by the read, which stops 3 residues before it; the germline J gene fills it in. The chain uses TRBV29-1 and TRBJ2-5; D tentatively fits TRBD1 or TRBD2 (6 bases each). Trimming removed 7 bases at V and 5 bases at J, with 17 bases between. CDR1 and CDR2 (germline): SQVTM, ANQGSEA. The CDR3 contains 13 residues. The sequenced part of the CDR3 DNA is TGCAGCGCTCGAACGCAGGGGAGGGAGACC. Translating gives CSARTQGRET. The entire CDR3 is CSARTQGRETQYF.

On this clone: The read terminates 3 residues ahead of where the CDR3 ends, so the germline J gene completes it. The rearrangement uses TRBV20-1 and TRBJ1-2; the match to TRBD1 covers 8 bases. This CDR3 comprises 15 residues. The V segment lost 6 bases and the J segment 7 bases; nucleotides outside the gene matches: 16. Germline V gives CDR1 DFQATT, CDR2 SNEGSKA (reference sequence). CDR3: CSATIAGGALGGYTF. The sequenced part of the CDR3 DNA is TGCAGTGCCACGATTGCAGGGGGCGCTCTGGGTGGC.